This is a list of T cell receptor beta chains from one sample in a study of blood T cell repertoires in COVID-19. Data came from immunoSEQ multiplex PCR; TCRdb stores just in-frame clones and leaves some out. The table lists over 15,000 clones, roughly three quarters of them singletons. The specimen was peripheral blood. The receptors come from a man aged 55 to 70 with acute or convalescent COVID-19. The CDR3 runs from the conserved cysteine through the conserved F or W. Clone size is not always given. Where it is, it says once, few, many or a class for expanded clones.

>TRBJ1-2|few|TRBV10-3
CAIKADRKEYGYTF
>TRBJ2-7|-|TRBV12-5
CASGLIFYEQYF
>TRBJ1-1|-|TRBV5-1
CASSWDRPNTEAFF
>TRBJ2-2|-|TRBV4-2
CASSQDRYLAGGDTGELFF
>TRBJ2-3|few|TRBV14
CASSPGASGRSDTQYF
>TRBJ1-3|-|TRBV12-3/TRBV12-4
CASSKGQGNTIYF
>TRBJ1-3|once|TRBV10-3
CATTGSSDTIYF
>TRBJ2-7|-|TRBV5-6
CASSATTLGPDEQYF
>TRBJ1-3|-|TRBV10-3
CAISEAVSSGNTIYF
>TRBJ2-3|-|TRBV5-6
CASSATGNADTQYF
>TRBJ2-2|few|TRBV10-3
CAIRASGGTDTGELFF
>TRBJ1-4|few|TRBV5-1
CASSLGLGTLNEKLFF
>TRBJ2-5|few|TRBV4-1
CASSVVGGEETQYF
>TRBJ2-5|-|TRBV2
CASSGASQETQYF
>TRBJ1-2|-|TRBV6-5
CASRNPGLNYGYTF
>TRBJ1-3|few|TRBV18
CASSSIGALGNTIYF
>TRBJ1-1|-|TRBV7-9
CASSPSMNTEAFF
>TRBJ1-4|few|TRBV19
CASSTTGSPNEKLFF
>TRBJ1-2|-|TRBV7-9
CASSSEDRYYGYTF
>TRBJ2-7|-|TRBV7-2
CASSLQGAYEQYF
>TRBJ2-7|-|TRBV11-2
CASSYLAGGRHEQYF
>TRBJ2-5|-|TRBV7-9
CASSLYRWREGETQYF
>TRBJ1-4|-|TRBV7-9
CASSHRVGSDEKLFF